This T cell receptor beta chain was recorded in a study of beta chain features in type 1 diabetes. Since all of the isolated RNA was reverse transcribed, expressed TCRB transcripts were what got sequenced. Using immunoSEQ multiplex PCR, the repertoire was profiled, and TCRdb retains in-frame clones only, with some absent. Of hundreds of thousands of clones listed, over 9.5% are singletons. The source of this sequence is a man between 18 and 35 years old in good health. Specimen: naive CD4+ T cells from blood.

CDR3 in DNA: TGTGCCAGCAGCTTATATACTAGCGGGGCTTCCTACGAGCAGTACTTC. Its translation is CASSLYTSGASYEQYF. The chain links TRBV7-9 to TRBJ2-7; 10 nucleotides align to TRBD2. The CDR3 has 16 residues. J gave up 1 base and V 2 bases, and 5 bases lay outside the gene matches. Germline-derived CDR1 and CDR2 are SEHNR and FQNEAQ (reference sequence).